These 2 T cell receptor beta chains came from one sample sequenced in a study of regulatory T cells in long-lasting Graves disease. With iRepertoire HTBI primers and Arm-PCR of CDR3 regions, TCR beta libraries were built. MiXCR, run by TCRdb on the multiplex PCR reads, gives a single entry per CDR3 protein. This sample yields around 500,000 distinct CDR3 sequences, of which 12% are seen a single time; around 10% belongs to the top ten. Time point indicated: newly diagnosed GD, antithyroid drugs for less than 3 months. The TCR library used RNA extracted from PBMCs. These data also featured in a second study, about T cells in Graves' hyperthyroidism and ophthalmopathy.

The sample consisted of peripheral blood mononuclear cells (PBMCs), taken at new diagnosis, from a patient treated with antithyroid drugs. The source of these receptors is a woman in her twenties or thirties with Graves disease.

This clonotype was picked up many times. V is TRBV30 and J is TRBJ1-2; D gene unclear. The germline V gene has CDR1 GTSNPN and CDR2 SVGIG (reference sequence). This CDR3 has 13 amino acids. The V gene lost 0 bases and the J gene lost 1 base, with 6 bases spanning the gap. The CDR3: CAWSVRNNYGYTF. For the CDR3, the DNA is TGTGCCTGGAGTGTACGAAATAACTATGGCTACACCTTC.

This clonotype was counted many times. The chain recombines TRBV11-2 with TRBJ2-5, with D unclear. Germline values: CDR1 SGHAT, CDR2 FQNNGV. Trimming took 3 bases from V and 2 from J, leaving 13 bases between them. This CDR3 region has 15 residues. In nucleotides, the CDR3 is TGTGCCAGCAGCTTGGGCGCGAACGGGCAAGAGACCCAGTACTTC. Translation: CASSLGANGQETQYF.